The present TCR beta chain was sequenced within a study of control samples from healthy donors and cancer patients. Profiling relied on immunoSEQ multiplex PCR, and the TCRdb table lists in-frame clones only, not all of them. Of about 180,000 clones listed, roughly nine tenths are singletons. The CDR3 sequence is 11 residues long. V lost 7 bases to trimming and J lost 13 bases, with 14 bases between them. In germline, CDR1 is LNHDA, CDR2 SQIVND (reference sequence). The sample comprised blood. The J gene is TRBJ2-1, the V gene TRBV19, with a weak D call TRBD2 (6 bases). The TCR originated in a man aged 30 to 39 in good health. CDR3 loop: CASTEAGRQFF. The CDR3 DNA sequence: TGTGCCAGTACCGAGGCCGGGAGACAGTTCTTC.